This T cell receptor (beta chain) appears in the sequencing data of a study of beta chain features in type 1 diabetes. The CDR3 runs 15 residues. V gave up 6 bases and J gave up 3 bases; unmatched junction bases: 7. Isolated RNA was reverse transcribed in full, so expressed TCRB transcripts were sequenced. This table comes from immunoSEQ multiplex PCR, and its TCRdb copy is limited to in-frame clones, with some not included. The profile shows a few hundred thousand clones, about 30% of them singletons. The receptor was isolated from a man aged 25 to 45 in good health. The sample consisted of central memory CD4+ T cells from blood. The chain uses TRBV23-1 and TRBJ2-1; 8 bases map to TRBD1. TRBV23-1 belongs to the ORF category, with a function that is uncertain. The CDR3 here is CASSNPRGHYNEQFF. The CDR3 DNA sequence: TGCGCCAGCAGCAACCCCAGGGGGCACTACAATGAGCAGTTCTTC.